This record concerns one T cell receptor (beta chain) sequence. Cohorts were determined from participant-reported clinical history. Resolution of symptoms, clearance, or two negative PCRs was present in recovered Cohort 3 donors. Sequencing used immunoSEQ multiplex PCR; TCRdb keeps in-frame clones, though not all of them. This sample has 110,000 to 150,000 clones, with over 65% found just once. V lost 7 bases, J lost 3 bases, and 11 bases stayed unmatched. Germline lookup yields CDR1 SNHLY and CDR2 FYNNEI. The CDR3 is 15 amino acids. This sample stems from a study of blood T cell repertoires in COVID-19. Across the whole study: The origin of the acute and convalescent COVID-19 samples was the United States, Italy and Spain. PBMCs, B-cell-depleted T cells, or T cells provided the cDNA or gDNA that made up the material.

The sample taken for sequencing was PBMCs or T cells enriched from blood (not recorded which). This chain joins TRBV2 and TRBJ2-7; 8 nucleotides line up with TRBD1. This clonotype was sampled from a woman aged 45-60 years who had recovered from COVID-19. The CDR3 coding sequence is TGTGCCAGCACCCCAAGTGCGACAGGGGACTACGAGCAGTACTTC. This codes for CASTPSATGDYEQYF. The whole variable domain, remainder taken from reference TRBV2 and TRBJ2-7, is EPEVTQTPSHQVTQMGQEVILRCVPISNHLYFYWYRQILGQKVEFLVSFYNNEISEKSEIFDDQFSVERPDGSNFTLKIRSTKLEDSAMYFCASTPSATGDYEQYFGPGTRLTVT.